Presented here are 31 T cell receptor beta chains from one specimen sequenced in a study of CD8 T cells in ankylosing spondylitis. TCRdb re-called the 5' RACE reads through MiXCR, storing one row per CDR3 protein. The sample shows roughly 200,000 distinct CDR3 sequences, more than 10% of them seen only once. Sequencing used blood, either unsorted or a sorted T cell fraction (not recorded which). Source of these receptors: a male donor with ankylosing spondylitis or in good health (not recorded which).

The chain recombines TRBV20-1 with TRBJ2-2, with a weak D call TRBD2 (5 bases). Per germline, CDR1 DFQATT and CDR2 SNEGSKA (reference sequence). The CDR3 is made up of 13 amino acids. Trimming took off 3 bases at V and 0 bases at J, with 5 bases between the two ends. CDR3 bases: TGCAGTGCTAGTAGCGCGAACACCGGGGAGCTGTTTTTT. It yields the protein CSASSANTGELFF.

This clonotype was observed a handful of times. The chain carries TRBV27 and TRBJ1-5, with TRBD1 identical over 7 bases. Germline V CDR1 and CDR2: MNHEY, SMNVEV (reference sequence). CDR3 length: 14 residues. The V segment lost 4 bases and the J segment 4 bases; nucleotides outside the gene matches: 4. The CDR3 region is CASSYQQGNQPQHF. Here the CDR3 DNA reads TGTGCCAGCAGTTACCAACAGGGGAATCAGCCCCAGCATTTT.

This clonotype appeared a few times. The rearrangement joins TRBV7-9 to TRBJ2-7; possible D gene TRBD2, 5 bases. Per germline, CDR1 SEHNR and CDR2 FQNEAQ (reference sequence). The germline V and J ends were trimmed by 5 bases and 5 bases, with 13 bases remaining between them. The CDR3 loop spans 13 amino acids. The CDR3 sequence is CASSNRSGNEQYF. For the CDR3, the DNA is TGTGCCAGCAGCAACCGTTCCGGGAACGAGCAGTACTTC.

The J gene is TRBJ2-7, the V gene TRBV7-9; TRBD1 agrees at 9 bases. CDR1 is SEHNR and CDR2 is FQNEAQ in the germline V gene (reference sequence). The J segment lost 4 bases and the V segment lost 4 bases, leaving 8 bases of the junction unmatched. The CDR3 has 15 residues. Here the CDR3 reads CASSSEDRGLYEQYF. CDR3 bases: TGTGCCAGCAGCTCCGAGGACAGGGGCCTGTACGAGCAGTACTTC.

This clonotype was detected a few times. This chain joins TRBV19 and TRBJ2-3; 11 bases are shared with TRBD1. The CDR3 runs 16 residues. Germline V gene lookup returns CDR1 LNHDA and CDR2 SQIVND (reference sequence). Germline trimming cut 1 base from V and 2 bases from J; bases unmatched to any gene: 2. CDR3 sequence reads: CASSIGTGGNTDTQYF. The DNA for the CDR3 is TGTGCCAGTAGTATAGGGACAGGGGGCAACACAGATACGCAGTATTTT.

The J gene is TRBJ1-1, the V gene TRBV27; D unresolved. The V gene's germline CDR1 is MNHEY and CDR2 SMNVEV (reference sequence). Trimming pared 2 bases from V and 6 bases from J, leaving 16 bases between. The CDR3 is 15 residues long. CDR3 bases: TGTGCCAGCAGTTTAGCGACGGATAATGTCCCTGAAGCTTTCTTT. Amino acid sequence: CASSLATDNVPEAFF.

CDR3 sequence reads: CASGLIQGLAETQYF. Written as DNA, the CDR3 is TGTGCTAGTGGTTTGATACAGGGCCTGGCGGAGACCCAGTACTTC. J is TRBJ2-5 and V is TRBV12-5; possibly TRBD1 for D (6 bases). The CDR3 contains 15 residues. The germline gives CDR1 LGHNT, CDR2 FRNRAP. V shed 2 bases and J shed 5 bases, with 15 bases lying between them. The full variable domain, rest sourced from reference TRBV12-5 and TRBJ2-5, is DARVTQTPRHKVTEMGQEVTMRCQPILGHNTVFWYRQTMMQGLELLAYFRNRAPLDDSGMPKDRFSAEMPDATLATLKIQPSEPRDSAVYFCASGLIQGLAETQYFGPGTRLLVL.

The chain carries TRBV11-3 and TRBJ2-5, with 8 bases matching TRBD1. The J segment lost 4 bases and the V segment lost 5 bases, leaving 15 bases of the junction unmatched. Looked up from germline, CDR1 is SGHNT and CDR2 is YENEEA. This CDR3 comprises 17 residues. The CDR3 spells CASSALPGQEGSETQYF. DNA for the CDR3: TGTGCCAGCAGCGCACTTCCGGGACAGGAGGGGTCAGAGACCCAGTACTTC.

There are a few counts of this clonotype. The chain is built from TRBV7-8 and TRBJ1-1; tentative D call: TRBD1 (5 bases). The CDR3 covers 16 residues. Deletions cut 1 base from V and 2 bases from J, with 14 bases between. Germline CDR1 and CDR2: SGHVS and FQNEAQ. The CDR3 reads CASSLGWGDFNTEAFF. The DNA for the CDR3 is TGTGCCAGCAGCTTAGGATGGGGGGACTTTAACACTGAAGCTTTCTTT.

This clonotype was counted ten times or more. This chain connects TRBV7-9 to TRBJ2-1; 9 bases match TRBD2. Germline V gene sequence: CDR1 SEHNR, CDR2 FQNEAQ (reference sequence). The CDR3 runs to 17 residues. V was pared by 5 bases and J by 11 bases, with 19 bases of the junction left unmatched. The CDR3 sequence is CASSPSSSGDLEEKQFF. DNA of the CDR3: TGTGCCAGCAGCCCAAGCTCTAGCGGGGACCTAGAGGAAAAGCAGTTCTTC.

Many counts were recorded for this clonotype. The genes are TRBV3-1 and TRBJ2-5; no firm D call. The V end was cut by 4 bases, the J end by 5 bases, with 11 bases between. The CDR3 spans 13 residues. The germline gives CDR1 LGHDT, CDR2 YNNKEL (reference sequence). CDR3 amino acids: CASSPPQGETQYF. As DNA, the CDR3 is TGTGCCAGCAGCCCACCCCAAGGGGAGACCCAGTACTTC.

Ten or more counts support this clonotype. V and J are TRBV12-3 or TRBV12-4 and TRBJ2-3; 7 nucleotides match TRBD2. The ends lost 5 bases at V and 1 base at J; junction bases unmatched: 6. The CDR3 length is 15 residues. CDR3 sequence reads: CASSMRGTRTDTQYF. Written as DNA, the CDR3 is TGTGCCAGCAGTATGCGGGGGACCCGCACAGATACGCAGTATTTT.

This clonotype was observed a handful of times. The chain links TRBV6-1 to TRBJ2-7; D is unresolved. CDR3 size: 15 residues. V dropped 0 bases and J dropped 3 bases, with 12 bases sitting between them. In germline, CDR1 is MNHNS, CDR2 SASEGT. The CDR3: CASSEASGFHYEQYF. For the CDR3, the DNA is TGTGCCAGCAGTGAAGCAAGTGGTTTTCACTACGAGCAGTACTTC.

The chain joins TRBV15 to TRBJ2-3, with D possibly TRBD2 on 6 matching bases. V lost 4 bases, J lost 6 bases, and 11 bases lay in between. This CDR3 is built from 13 residues. CDR1 and CDR2 (germline): LNHNV, YYDKDF (reference sequence). The CDR3 DNA is TGTGCCACCAGCAAAACTGCGGGGGATACGCAGTATTTT. This codes for CATSKTAGDTQYF.

This clonotype was detected a few times. V is TRBV11-2 and J is TRBJ2-7; the match to TRBD1 covers 10 bases. The CDR3 runs 15 residues. The germline gives CDR1 SGHAT, CDR2 FQNNGV. The J segment lost 2 bases and the V segment lost 4 bases, leaving 5 bases of the junction unmatched. CDR3 nucleotides: TGTGCCAGCAGCTCCGGGACAGGGGTGGCCTACGAGCAGTACTTC. Translation: CASSSGTGVAYEQYF.

This clonotype was seen repeatedly, ten times or more. The rearrangement joins TRBV12-3 or TRBV12-4 to TRBJ2-3; 12 nucleotides line up with TRBD2. The CDR3 is 15 residues long. V lost 5 bases, J lost 6 bases, and 6 bases stayed unmatched. The CDR3 reads CASSPSGGATDTQYF. Written as DNA, the CDR3 is TGTGCCAGCAGTCCTAGCGGGGGGGCCACGGATACGCAGTATTTT.

A few counts support this clonotype. This chain connects TRBV4-1 to TRBJ1-5; 9 bases match TRBD1. The trim removed 4 bases at V and 4 bases at J, leaving 5 bases unmatched. The V gene's germline CDR1 is MGHRA and CDR2 YSYEKL. The CDR3 extends over 15 amino acids. The CDR3 region is CASSRPDRGNQPQHF. The CDR3 DNA reads TGCGCCAGCAGCCGGCCTGACAGGGGGAATCAGCCCCAGCATTTT.

This clonotype occurred a few times. This chain joins TRBV12-3 or TRBV12-4 and TRBJ2-7; 10 bases are shared with TRBD1. This CDR3 contains 14 residues. Unmatched junction bases numbered 3, after V lost 3 bases and J lost 4 bases. The CDR3 loop reads CASSFWDRGYEQYF. The CDR3 region has the DNA TGTGCCAGCAGTTTCTGGGACAGGGGTTACGAGCAGTACTTC.

The chain has TRBV16 and TRBJ1-2, with 7 bases matching TRBD1. The CDR3 contains 15 residues. V shed 0 bases and J 2 bases; nucleotides not matched to a gene: 3. CDR1 and CDR2 from the germline V gene are KGHSY and FQNENV. The DNA for the CDR3 is TGTGCCAGCAGCCAATCGGCAGGGGGGAACTATGGCTACACCTTC. This gives the protein CASSQSAGGNYGYTF.

This clonotype came up a few times. This sequence joins TRBV7-2 and TRBJ2-7; D is ambiguous. CDR3 length: 13 residues. Germline CDR1 is SGHTA and CDR2 is FQGNSA. Trimming shortened V by 3 bases and J by 2 bases, and 8 bases separated the two germline ends. The CDR3 sequence is CASSFFKTYEQYF. The DNA of the CDR3 is TGTGCCAGCAGCTTCTTCAAAACCTACGAGCAGTACTTC. Filled out from reference TRBV7-2 and TRBJ2-7, the complete variable domain reads GAGVSQSPSNKVTEKGKDVELRCDPISGHTALYWYRQSLGQGLEFLIYFQGNSAPDKSGLPSDRFSAERTGGSVSTLTIQRTQQEDSAVYLCASSFFKTYEQYFGPGTRLTVT.

This clonotype was detected many times. This chain connects TRBV25-1 to TRBJ1-1; maybe TRBD1 (5 bases). V lost 6 bases and J lost 3, with 11 bases in between. Germline V CDR1 and CDR2: MGHDK, SYGVNS. The CDR3 covers 13 residues. The CDR3 DNA sequence: TGTGCCAGCAGCCCCGGGGGACACACTGAAGCTTTCTTT. It specifies CASSPGGHTEAFF.

This clonotype was observed a handful of times. This chain uses TRBV12-3 or TRBV12-4 with TRBJ1-6; D is uncertain. This CDR3 spans 12 amino acids. V lost 3 bases, J lost 7 bases, and 4 bases lay in between. The CDR3 is CASSFGNSPLHF. Here the CDR3 DNA reads TGTGCCAGCAGTTTTGGGAATTCACCCCTCCACTTT.

J is TRBJ1-1 and V is TRBV29-1, with D unresolved. Between the trimmed V and J ends, which lost 5 bases and 1 base, there was a span of 8 bases. The germline V gene has CDR1 SQVTM and CDR2 ANQGSEA. This CDR3 has 12 residues. CDR3 sequence: CSVQSPNTEAFF. The CDR3 DNA reads as TGCAGCGTTCAGTCACCGAACACTGAAGCTTTCTTT.

In this sample, this clonotype turned up a few times. V usage is TRBV5-6 and J usage is TRBJ1-4; unclear D gene. There are 12 residues in the CDR3. Germline-derived CDR1 and CDR2 are SGHDT and YYEEEE. Trimming removed 0 bases from V and 13 bases from J, with 10 bases in between. CDR3 sequence (DNA): TGTGCCAGCAGCTTGGCCCTCGGAGGACTGTTTTTT. Its protein is CASSLALGGLFF.

The sample holds a few counts of this clonotype. The rearrangement joins TRBV10-3 to TRBJ2-3; TRBD2 matches 10 bases. V lost 0 bases to trimming and J lost 2 bases; unmatched junction nucleotides: 5. Germline values: CDR1 ENHRY, CDR2 SYGVKD. This CDR3 is 17 amino acids long. The CDR3 reads CAISESTSGLATDTQYF. CDR3 DNA sequence: TGTGCCATCAGTGAGTCGACTAGCGGGCTCGCCACAGATACGCAGTATTTT.

This clonotype was observed many times. This chain joins TRBV12-3 or TRBV12-4 and TRBJ2-5, with 7 bases matching TRBD2. The trim removed 3 bases at V and 5 bases at J, leaving 0 bases unmatched. The CDR3 runs to 12 residues. CDR3 nucleotides: TGTGCCAGCAGTTTCGGGGGGGAGACCCAGTACTTC. Translated, it gives CASSFGGETQYF.

This clonotype was detected a few times. This chain links TRBV7-8 with TRBJ2-3; no firm D call. The germline V gene encodes CDR1 SGHVS and CDR2 FQNEAQ. V gave up 4 bases and J gave up 0 bases, with 11 bases separating them. The CDR3 runs 15 residues. CDR3 amino acids: CASSSLIYSTDTQYF. CDR3 in DNA: TGTGCCAGCAGCTCCCTCATTTATAGCACAGATACGCAGTATTTT.

This clonotype was detected only a few times. The rearrangement uses TRBV27 and TRBJ1-2; no clear D gene. CDR3 length: 16 residues. Deletions cut 4 bases from V and 3 bases from J, with 18 bases between. Germline V lookup: CDR1 MNHEY, CDR2 SMNVEV (reference sequence). CDR3 residues: CASSSTPAKVHYGYTF. The CDR3 DNA reads as TGTGCCAGCAGTTCGACGCCAGCCAAAGTACACTATGGCTACACCTTC.

The chain employs TRBV11-2 and TRBJ2-7; D not certain. V lost 6 bases, J lost 4 bases, and 22 bases lay in between. CDR1 is SGHAT and CDR2 is FQNNGV in the germline V gene. This CDR3 spans 16 amino acids. CDR3 DNA: TGTGCCAGCAGTTCCGATCCCATTGACCTGGGATACGAGCAGTACTTC. Its translation: CASSSDPIDLGYEQYF.

The chain couples TRBV9 to TRBJ2-3; 10 bases line up with TRBD1. V gave up 3 bases and J gave up 1 base; unmatched junction bases: 8. Germline-derived CDR1 and CDR2 are SGDLS and YYNGEE. The CDR3 sequence is 17 residues long. CDR3 nucleotides: TGTGCCAGCAGCGGCCCCTGGGGGACAGGGGGCACAGATACGCAGTATTTT. Amino acids: CASSGPWGTGGTDTQYF.

This chain links TRBV12-3 or TRBV12-4 with TRBJ2-3; a weak D match, TRBD2 (5 bases). The CDR3 extends over 16 amino acids. V dropped 5 bases and J dropped 0 bases, with 15 bases sitting between them. As DNA, the CDR3 is TGTGCCAGCAGTCTTTGGAGGACCTCTAGCACAGATACGCAGTATTTT. This translates into CASSLWRTSSTDTQYF.